A selection of T cell receptor beta chains follows, all from one sample in a study of cytomegalovirus exposure and HLA in healthy donors. The protocol was immunoSEQ multiplex PCR, while the TCRdb copy is restricted to in-frame clones and leaves out a portion. Of about 140,000 clones listed, about 80% were seen once; the top ten hold less than 1.5%. Input material: PBMCs. Every receptor here comes from a man aged 25 to 40 in good health and CMV-seropositive. CDR3s include the opening cysteine and the closing phenylalanine or tryptophan. Fields, in order: clone size, V gene, J gene, D gene, CDR3 protein, CDR3 DNA. A D gene is named only where the DNA matches it firmly. A clone size is listed for some rows: how often the clone was seen (once, few, many), or a class if it is expanded.

abundance: .
v_gene: TRBV6-5
j_gene: TRBJ2-3
d_gene: .
CDR3aa: CASKDYSTDTQYF
CDR3nt: TGTGCCAGCAAGGACTACAGCACAGATACGCAGTATTTT

abundance: .
v_gene: TRBV7-3
j_gene: TRBJ2-6
d_gene: TRBD2
CDR3aa: CASSLGRLAGAGSGANVLTF
CDR3nt: TGTGCCAGCAGCTTAGGAAGACTAGCGGGAGCTGGCTCTGGGGCCAACGTCCTGACTTTC

abundance: .
v_gene: TRBV28
j_gene: TRBJ2-7
d_gene: .
CDR3aa: CASTPFGSSIEQYF
CDR3nt: TGTGCCAGCACCCCCTTCGGGAGTTCTATAGAGCAGTACTTC

abundance: once
v_gene: TRBV5-1
j_gene: TRBJ2-1
d_gene: .
CDR3aa: CASKVGSTGEQFF
CDR3nt: TGCGCCAGCAAGGTCGGGAGTACGGGAGAGCAGTTCTTC

abundance: .
v_gene: TRBV27
j_gene: TRBJ2-2
d_gene: TRBD1
CDR3aa: CASSLSGTGGAGELFF
CDR3nt: TGTGCCAGCAGTTTATCCGGGACAGGGGGTGCCGGGGAGCTGTTTTTT

abundance: .
v_gene: TRBV7-6
j_gene: TRBJ2-5
d_gene: .
CDR3aa: CASSYGPLKTQYF
CDR3nt: TGTGCCAGCAGTTACGGTCCCTTGAAGACCCAGTACTTC

abundance: .
v_gene: TRBV28
j_gene: TRBJ1-1
d_gene: TRBD1
CDR3aa: CASTLQGDTEAFF
CDR3nt: TGTGCCAGCACCCTACAGGGGGACACTGAAGCTTTCTTT

abundance: once
v_gene: TRBV5-1
j_gene: TRBJ2-7
d_gene: TRBD2
CDR3aa: CASSTRGGRYEQYF
CDR3nt: TGCGCCAGCAGCACCCGGGGGGGGAGGTACGAGCAGTACTTC

abundance: .
v_gene: TRBV28
j_gene: TRBJ2-7
d_gene: TRBD1
CDR3aa: CASSTGQGTYEQYF
CDR3nt: TGTGCCAGCAGCACGGGACAGGGAACCTACGAGCAGTACTTC

abundance: .
v_gene: TRBV5-4
j_gene: TRBJ2-1
d_gene: TRBD2
CDR3aa: CASSPTSGRANEQFF
CDR3nt: TGTGCCAGCAGCCCGACTAGCGGGAGGGCCAATGAGCAGTTCTTC

abundance: .
v_gene: TRBV11-2
j_gene: TRBJ2-7
d_gene: .
CDR3aa: CASSSTGSSYEQYF
CDR3nt: TGTGCCAGCAGCTCCACAGGATCTTCCTACGAGCAGTACTTC

abundance: .
v_gene: TRBV4-1
j_gene: TRBJ1-5
d_gene: TRBD1
CDR3aa: CASSQGDRGLQPQHF
CDR3nt: TGCGCCAGCAGCCAGGGAGACAGGGGGCTTCAGCCCCAGCATTTT

abundance: .
v_gene: TRBV11-3
j_gene: TRBJ1-4
d_gene: .
CDR3aa: CASSLGGRPNEKLFF
CDR3nt: TGTGCCAGCAGCCTCGGGGGTCGGCCTAATGAAAAACTGTTTTTT

abundance: .
v_gene: TRBV5-1
j_gene: TRBJ2-2
d_gene: .
CDR3aa: CASSWGTWGSGELFF
CDR3nt: TGCGCCAGCAGCTGGGGGACTTGGGGGTCCGGGGAGCTGTTTTTT

abundance: few
v_gene: TRBV6-5
j_gene: TRBJ1-4
d_gene: .
CDR3aa: CASSRTRENEKLFF
CDR3nt: TGTGCCAGCAGTCGTACCAGGGAAAATGAAAAACTGTTTTTT

abundance: few
v_gene: TRBV6-4
j_gene: TRBJ2-3
d_gene: .
CDR3aa: CAREFSADTQYF
CDR3nt: TGTGCCAGGGAATTTAGCGCAGATACGCAGTATTTT

abundance: .
v_gene: TRBV9
j_gene: TRBJ2-1
d_gene: .
CDR3aa: CASTLGANNEQFF
CDR3nt: TGTGCCAGCACCTTGGGGGCCAACAATGAGCAGTTCTTC

abundance: .
v_gene: TRBV28
j_gene: TRBJ1-5
d_gene: .
CDR3aa: CASSLVRAHRGPQHF
CDR3nt: TGTGCCAGCAGTTTGGTAAGGGCCCACCGGGGGCCCCAGCATTTT

abundance: once
v_gene: TRBV27
j_gene: TRBJ2-1
d_gene: TRBD2
CDR3aa: CASMVGSGAPARGPYNEQFF
CDR3nt: TGTGCCAGCATGGTGGGTAGCGGGGCCCCCGCCAGGGGTCCCTACAATGAGCAGTTCTTC

abundance: .
v_gene: TRBV29-1
j_gene: TRBJ1-4
d_gene: TRBD1
CDR3aa: CSAVGQINEKLFF
CDR3nt: TGCAGCGCGGTGGGACAGATTAATGAAAAACTGTTTTTT

abundance: .
v_gene: TRBV2
j_gene: TRBJ2-1
d_gene: .
CDR3aa: CASSEEGQGYNEQFF
CDR3nt: TGTGCCAGCAGTGAAGAGGGGCAGGGCTACAATGAGCAGTTCTTC

abundance: .
v_gene: TRBV5-1
j_gene: TRBJ2-5
d_gene: TRBD2
CDR3aa: CASSGDGGSREETQYF
CDR3nt: TGCGCCAGCAGCGGGGACGGGGGGAGTCGCGAAGAGACCCAGTACTTC

abundance: once
v_gene: TRBV5-1
j_gene: TRBJ2-3
d_gene: TRBD2
CDR3aa: CASSSSTSTADTQYF
CDR3nt: TGCGCCAGCAGCTCCTCGACTAGCACGGCAGATACGCAGTATTTT

abundance: .
v_gene: TRBV19
j_gene: TRBJ2-1
d_gene: TRBD2
CDR3aa: CASTFSGGLYNEQFF
CDR3nt: TGTGCCAGTACCTTTAGCGGGGGACTCTACAATGAGCAGTTCTTC

abundance: few
v_gene: TRBV11-2
j_gene: TRBJ2-7
d_gene: TRBD2
CDR3aa: CASSLDLGAGTYEQYF
CDR3nt: TGTGCCAGCAGCTTAGATTTAGGAGCGGGAACCTACGAGCAGTACTTC

abundance: .
v_gene: TRBV9
j_gene: TRBJ1-2
d_gene: TRBD1
CDR3aa: CASSVGTGGYGYTF
CDR3nt: TGTGCCAGCAGCGTAGGGACAGGAGGCTATGGCTACACCTTC

abundance: .
v_gene: TRBV18
j_gene: TRBJ2-1
d_gene: .
CDR3aa: CASSPIEGSGPYNEQFF
CDR3nt: TGTGCCAGCTCACCAATTGAGGGCTCGGGCCCCTACAATGAGCAGTTCTTC

abundance: .
v_gene: TRBV5-4
j_gene: TRBJ2-1
d_gene: TRBD2
CDR3aa: CASTRTSGSGEQFF
CDR3nt: TGTGCCAGCACCAGGACTAGCGGGAGCGGGGAGCAGTTCTTC

abundance: once
v_gene: TRBV27
j_gene: TRBJ2-5
d_gene: .
CDR3aa: CASSRPGEETQYF
CDR3nt: TGTGCCAGCAGCAGACCAGGGGAAGAGACCCAGTACTTC

abundance: .
v_gene: TRBV19
j_gene: TRBJ2-7
d_gene: .
CDR3aa: CASSYQYSYEQYF
CDR3nt: TGTGCCAGTAGTTACCAGTACTCCTACGAGCAGTACTTC

abundance: .
v_gene: TRBV6-6
j_gene: TRBJ2-6
d_gene: .
CDR3aa: CASSFTRLGANVLTF
CDR3nt: TGTGCCAGCAGTTTCACCCGACTGGGGGCCAACGTCCTGACTTTC

abundance: .
v_gene: TRBV12-5
j_gene: TRBJ1-5
d_gene: .
CDR3aa: CASASGNQPQHF
CDR3nt: TGTGCTAGCGCCTCGGGCAATCAGCCCCAGCATTTT

abundance: once
v_gene: TRBV6-5
j_gene: TRBJ1-2
d_gene: .
CDR3aa: CASRPPGGANYGYTF
CDR3nt: TGTGCCAGCAGACCCCCGGGGGGGGCCAACTATGGCTACACCTTC

abundance: .
v_gene: TRBV5-1
j_gene: TRBJ2-2
d_gene: .
CDR3aa: CASSPGALLTGELFF
CDR3nt: TGCGCCAGCAGCCCAGGGGCCTTGCTAACCGGGGAGCTGTTTTTT

abundance: .
v_gene: TRBV11-2
j_gene: TRBJ2-7
d_gene: .
CDR3aa: CASSLEGARVYEQYF
CDR3nt: TGTGCCAGCAGCTTAGAGGGGGCCAGGGTCTACGAGCAGTACTTC

abundance: .
v_gene: TRBV7-3
j_gene: TRBJ2-2
d_gene: TRBD2
CDR3aa: CASRPQAGTSGSSGELFF
CDR3nt: TGTGCCAGCAGACCTCAGGCGGGGACTAGCGGGAGTTCCGGGGAGCTGTTTTTT

abundance: .
v_gene: TRBV2
j_gene: TRBJ2-7
d_gene: .
CDR3aa: CASRGLPYEQYF
CDR3nt: TGTGCCAGCAGGGGGCTCCCCTACGAGCAGTACTTC

abundance: .
v_gene: TRBV5-5
j_gene: TRBJ2-5
d_gene: .
CDR3aa: CASSWGSGVTGAETQYF
CDR3nt: TGTGCCAGCAGCTGGGGGTCGGGAGTAACCGGGGCGGAGACCCAGTACTTC

abundance: .
v_gene: TRBV2
j_gene: TRBJ1-2
d_gene: TRBD1
CDR3aa: CASSPQGSYGYTF
CDR3nt: TGTGCCAGCAGTCCACAGGGGTCATATGGCTACACCTTC

abundance: .
v_gene: TRBV27
j_gene: TRBJ2-7
d_gene: TRBD1
CDR3aa: CASSWIGQGTYEQYF
CDR3nt: TGTGCCAGCAGTTGGATTGGACAGGGTACCTACGAGCAGTACTTC

abundance: .
v_gene: TRBV6-6
j_gene: TRBJ1-2
d_gene: .
CDR3aa: CASSTRWGGHGYTF
CDR3nt: TGTGCCAGCAGTACCCGATGGGGGGGGCATGGCTACACCTTC

abundance: .
v_gene: TRBV15
j_gene: TRBJ2-1
d_gene: .
CDR3aa: CATSSTGGDEQFF
CDR3nt: TGTGCCACCAGCAGTACAGGGGGGGATGAGCAGTTCTTC

abundance: .
v_gene: TRBV18
j_gene: TRBJ2-3
d_gene: TRBD2
CDR3aa: CASSPVLLAGGPDTQYF
CDR3nt: TGTGCCAGCTCCCCTGTGCTCCTAGCGGGGGGGCCGGATACGCAGTATTTT

abundance: .
v_gene: TRBV18
j_gene: TRBJ2-7
d_gene: TRBD2
CDR3aa: CASSPGRSREQYF
CDR3nt: TGTGCCAGCTCACCCGGGAGGAGCAGAGAGCAGTACTTC

abundance: .
v_gene: TRBV10-3
j_gene: TRBJ1-2
d_gene: TRBD1
CDR3aa: CAITPSGTGDYGYTF
CDR3nt: TGTGCCATCACTCCGTCCGGGACAGGAGACTATGGCTACACCTTC

abundance: .
v_gene: TRBV28
j_gene: TRBJ1-2
d_gene: TRBD1
CDR3aa: CASRWTGTYGYTF
CDR3nt: TGTGCCAGCAGATGGACAGGGACCTATGGCTACACCTTC

abundance: few
v_gene: TRBV9
j_gene: TRBJ1-4
d_gene: .
CDR3aa: CASSVGDEKLFF
CDR3nt: TGTGCCAGCAGCGTAGGCGATGAAAAACTGTTTTTT

abundance: .
v_gene: TRBV19
j_gene: TRBJ2-5
d_gene: TRBD2
CDR3aa: CASSRRGGETQYF
CDR3nt: TGTGCCAGTAGTCGTCGGGGGGGGGAGACCCAGTACTTC